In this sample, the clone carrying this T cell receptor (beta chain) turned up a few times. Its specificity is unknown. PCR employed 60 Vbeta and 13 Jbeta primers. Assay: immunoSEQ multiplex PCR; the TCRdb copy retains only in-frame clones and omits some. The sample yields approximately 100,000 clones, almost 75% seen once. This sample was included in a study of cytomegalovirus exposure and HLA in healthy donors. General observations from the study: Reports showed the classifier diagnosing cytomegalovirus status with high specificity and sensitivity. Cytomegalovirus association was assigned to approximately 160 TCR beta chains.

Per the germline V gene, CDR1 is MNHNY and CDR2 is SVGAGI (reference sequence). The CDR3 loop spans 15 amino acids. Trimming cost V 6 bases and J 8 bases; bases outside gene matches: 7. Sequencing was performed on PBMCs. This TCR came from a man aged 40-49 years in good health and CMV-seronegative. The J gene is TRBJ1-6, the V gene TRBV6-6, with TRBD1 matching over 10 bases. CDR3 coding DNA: TGTGCCAGCAGCCGGATAGGGACAGGGGATTCACCCCTCCACTTT. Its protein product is CASSRIGTGDSPLHF.